The clone carrying this T cell receptor beta chain was seen only a few times. As yet, its antigen is unknown. The record originates from a study of cytomegalovirus exposure and HLA in healthy donors. It was with 60 Vbeta and 13 Jbeta primers that the PCR ran. Authors' data handling: Later reanalysis found 75 million to 100 million unique TCR beta chains, 9 million to 12 million of them shared. Profiled with immunoSEQ multiplex PCR; TCRdb holds only in-frame clones, not every one. V and J calls and clone size follow that table, whereas D and trimming were derived from the DNA. The table includes about 59,000 clones, 80% detected once. Study results and caveats: The authors later found HLA-associated TCR beta chains more clonally expanded than equally common others. Immune exposure data for these donors was limited to CMV serostatus.

Sequenced input: PBMCs. The source of this sequence is a woman aged 40 to 55 in good health and CMV-seronegative.

CDR3 DNA sequence: TGTGCCAGCAGTGTCAGGGTTGACTACGAGCAGTACTTC. As protein: CASSVRVDYEQYF. The chain couples TRBV6-1 to TRBJ2-7; D possibly corresponds to TRBD1 (5 bases). The germline gives CDR1 MNHNS, CDR2 SASEGT. There are 13 residues in the CDR3. Trimming removed 4 bases from V and 3 bases from J, with 10 bases in between.